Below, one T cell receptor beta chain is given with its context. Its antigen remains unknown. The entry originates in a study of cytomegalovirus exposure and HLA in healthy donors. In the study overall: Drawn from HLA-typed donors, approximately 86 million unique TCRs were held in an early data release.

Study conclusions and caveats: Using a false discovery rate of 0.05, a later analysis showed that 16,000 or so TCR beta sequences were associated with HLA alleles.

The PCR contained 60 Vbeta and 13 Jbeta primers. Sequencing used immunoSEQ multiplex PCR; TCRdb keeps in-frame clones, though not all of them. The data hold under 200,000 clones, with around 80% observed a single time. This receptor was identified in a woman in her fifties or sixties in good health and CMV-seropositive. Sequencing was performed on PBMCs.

CDR3: CASSPSGVANYGYTF. In nucleotides, the CDR3 is TGTGCCAGCAGTCCCTCCGGGGTGGCTAACTATGGCTACACCTTC. The chain is built from TRBV28 and TRBJ1-2; D unresolved. The CDR3 spans 15 residues. V lost 5 bases and J 0 bases, leaving 13 bases between the germline ends. Germline V gene data show CDR1 as MDHEN and CDR2 as SYDVKM.